The 22 T cell receptor beta chains below come from one sample, sequenced in a study of T cells in localized non-small cell lung cancer. Clones were read by immunoSEQ multiplex PCR, and TCRdb kept only the in-frame ones, dropping some. The sample has fewer than 8,000 clones, under 65% seen once; the top ten hold under 3%. The sample was lymph node tissue, taken before any cancer treatment. The receptors here all came from a female donor of 60 years or more with stage I lung adenocarcinoma.

The chain couples TRBV19 to TRBJ2-1; D is possibly TRBD1 (6 bases). There are 14 residues in the CDR3. Germline V CDR1 and CDR2: LNHDA, SQIVND (reference sequence). Trimming pared 7 bases from V and 4 bases from J, leaving 14 bases between. CDR3 residues: CASNMGTPYNEQFF. The CDR3 DNA reads TGTGCCAGTAATATGGGGACACCTTACAATGAGCAGTTCTTC.

The table lists this clone with a few counts. The V call is TRBV6-8, the J call TRBJ1-1, with D perhaps matching TRBD1 (5 bases). Trimming pared 6 bases from V and 4 bases from J, leaving 9 bases between. This CDR3 is 12 amino acids long. Germline-derived CDR1 and CDR2 are MNHGY and SAAAGT. CDR3 DNA sequence: TGTGCCAGCAGCCAGCAGGGCACTGAAGCTTTCTTT. It yields the protein CASSQQGTEAFF.

The chain is built from TRBV30 and TRBJ2-7, with D perhaps matching TRBD2 (6 bases). Germline loops: CDR1 GTSNPN, CDR2 SVGIG (reference sequence). V lost 3 bases to trimming and J lost 5 bases, with 11 bases between them. This CDR3 is 12 amino acids long. The CDR3 DNA reads as TGTGCCTGGAGCGGGACTCGAGACGAGCAGTACTTC. As protein: CAWSGTRDEQYF.

There are a few counts of this clone. The chain uses TRBV9 and TRBJ2-7; 9 bases match TRBD1. J was trimmed by 6 bases and V by 5 bases; bases with no gene match: 12. From germline, CDR1 is SGDLS and CDR2 YYNGEE. CDR3 length: 15 amino acids. The CDR3 nucleotides read TGTGCCAGCAGTCACCCCGGGACAGGGTTGAGCGAGCAGTACTTC. It codes for CASSHPGTGLSEQYF. Together with reference TRBV9 and TRBJ2-7, the CDR3 gives the full variable domain: DSGVTQTPKHLITATGQRVTLRCSPRSGDLSVYWYQQSLDQGLQFLIQYYNGEERAKGNILERFSAQQFPDLHSELNLSSLELGDSALYFCASSHPGTGLSEQYFGPGTRLTVT.

The J gene is TRBJ2-1, the V gene TRBV19; D remains ambiguous. This CDR3 comprises 13 residues. With 6 bases removed from V and 5 bases from J, the gap between germline ends came to 11 bases. Germline V gene lookup returns CDR1 LNHDA and CDR2 SQIVND (reference sequence). In DNA, the CDR3 is TGTGCCAGTAGCGTAGTGATTAACAATGAGCAGTTCTTC. Protein: CASSVVINNEQFF.

V gene TRBV28 combines with J gene TRBJ1-5; D gene unclear. Germline V CDR1 and CDR2: MDHEN, SYDVKM. The CDR3 covers 17 residues. Trimming stripped 5 bases from V and 5 bases from J, with 22 bases between. The CDR3 DNA follows: TGTGCCAGCAGTCCACCTATGGGCGTCGGCACTTATCAGCCCCAGCATTTT. It translates to CASSPPMGVGTYQPQHF.

V is TRBV25-1 and J is TRBJ1-2; D remains unclear. V was trimmed by 2 bases and J by 4 bases, leaving 14 bases between them. CDR1 is MGHDK and CDR2 is SYGVNS in the germline V gene. The CDR3 consists of 15 residues. The CDR3 coding sequence is TGTGCCAGCAGTGAAGCCCCGTCTTCCCCCTATGGCTACACCTTC. This sequence encodes CASSEAPSSPYGYTF.

The J gene is TRBJ1-5, the V gene TRBV11-3, with D possibly being TRBD1 (6 bases). CDR1 and CDR2 (germline): SGHNT, YENEEA. This CDR3 region has 15 residues. Trimming stripped 5 bases from V and 2 bases from J, with 13 bases between. CDR3 sequence reads: CASSRDAGGNQPQHF. The CDR3 nucleotides read TGTGCCAGCAGCCGTGATGCAGGGGGCAATCAGCCCCAGCATTTT.

The chain employs TRBV15 and TRBJ1-4; 10 nucleotides line up with TRBD1. Germline V CDR1 and CDR2: LNHNV, YYDKDF (reference sequence). This CDR3 comprises 17 residues. V lost 5 bases to trimming and J lost 7 bases; unmatched junction nucleotides: 13. In nucleotides, the CDR3 is TGTGCCACCAGCGGGTCCCGGGACAGGGGTCGTGGTGAAAAACTGTTTTTT. Residues: CATSGSRDRGRGEKLFF.

This chain connects TRBV19 to TRBJ1-6, with 7 bases matching TRBD1. Germline V gives CDR1 LNHDA, CDR2 SQIVND (reference sequence). The ends lost 3 bases at V and 4 bases at J; junction bases unmatched: 9. CDR3 size: 17 residues. The CDR3 loop is CASSIDRDLSYNSPLHF. CDR3 in DNA: TGTGCCAGTAGTATTGACAGGGATTTGAGTTATAATTCACCCCTCCACTTT.

This clone was seen a single time. The chain is built from TRBV29-1 and TRBJ2-1; TRBD1 matches at 8 bases. The V segment lost 1 base and the J segment 8 bases; nucleotides outside the gene matches: 7. Looked up from germline, CDR1 is SQVTM and CDR2 is ANQGSEA. The CDR3 length is 14 residues. CDR3 amino acids: CSVEAQGATDEQFF. The DNA for the CDR3 is TGCAGCGTTGAAGCCCAGGGGGCGACGGATGAGCAGTTCTTC.

This clone was found a few times. The chain carries TRBV6-4 and TRBJ1-6, with D perhaps matching TRBD1 (5 bases). The CDR3 runs 15 residues. Germline V gives CDR1 MRHNA, CDR2 SNTAGT. V was pared by 6 bases and J by 7 bases, with 16 bases between. CDR3 residues: CASSSTGPLNSPLHF. DNA for the CDR3: TGTGCCAGCAGCAGTACGGGACCGCTAAATTCACCCCTCCACTTT.

The chain couples TRBV19 to TRBJ1-5; D not resolved. The CDR3 contains 13 residues. V lost 7 bases and J 0 bases, leaving 7 bases between the germline ends. CDR1 is LNHDA, CDR2 SQIVND, per germline (reference sequence). The CDR3 DNA is TGTGCCAGTACAAAGGGTAGCAATCAGCCCCAGCATTTT. Translated: CASTKGSNQPQHF.

The chain couples TRBV7-6 to TRBJ2-7; 8 bases line up with TRBD1. The V segment lost 5 bases and the J segment 6 bases; nucleotides outside the gene matches: 12. The germline V gene has CDR1 SGHVS and CDR2 FNYEAQ. The CDR3 covers 15 residues. The CDR3 loop is CASSPYRGSLFEQYF. In nucleotides, the CDR3 is TGTGCCAGCAGCCCTTACAGGGGGTCTCTCTTCGAGCAGTACTTC.

V usage is TRBV19 and J usage is TRBJ2-4; no clear D. CDR1 is LNHDA, CDR2 SQIVND, per germline (reference sequence). There are 13 residues in the CDR3. The V end was cut by 4 bases, the J end by 5 bases, with 9 bases between. CDR3 sequence: CASSTRTENIQYF. DNA of the CDR3: TGTGCCAGTAGTACCCGGACCGAAAACATTCAGTACTTC.

The J gene is TRBJ2-1, the V gene TRBV6-8; D is undetermined. CDR3 length equals 12 residues. Deletions cut 5 bases from V and 7 bases from J, with 9 bases between. Germline V gene lookup returns CDR1 MNHGY and CDR2 SAAAGT. The CDR3 DNA sequence: TGTGCCAGCAGTGCAAGAGTGAATGAGCAGTTCTTC. Translated: CASSARVNEQFF.

The sample holds a few counts of this clone. V usage is TRBV6-7 and J usage is TRBJ1-5, with D perhaps matching TRBD1 (6 bases). TRBV6-7 qualifies as an ORF whose function is uncertain. The V end lost 8 bases, the J end lost 3 bases, and 11 bases lay between the germline ends. The CDR3 totals 13 residues. CDR3 bases: TGTGCCAGCCCAGGGGTTTTCAATCAGCCCCAGCATTTT. Residues: CASPGVFNQPQHF.

This clone occurred a few times. The V call is TRBV6-8, the J call TRBJ1-2; no definite D call. With 5 bases removed from V and 8 bases from J, the gap between germline ends came to 15 bases. The germline gives CDR1 MNHGY, CDR2 SAAAGT. This CDR3 comprises 13 residues. The CDR3 sequence: CASSDYRTQGYTF. CDR3 in DNA: TGTGCCAGCAGTGACTACCGGACCCAGGGCTACACCTTC.

The V gene is TRBV6-8, the J gene TRBJ1-1; a weak D match, TRBD1 (5 bases). The CDR3 totals 13 residues. Germline-derived CDR1 and CDR2 are MNHGY and SAAAGT. Deletions cut 2 bases from V and 11 bases from J, with 15 bases between. In nucleotides, the CDR3 is TGTGCCAGCAGTTACCTCATTGGGGGTGCTGCTTTCTTT. It specifies CASSYLIGGAAFF.

Here the CDR3 DNA reads TGTGCCAGCAGCCCTCGGGGGTCAGTTCCAGACTATGGCTACACCTTC. Translating it yields CASSPRGSVPDYGYTF. The V call is TRBV6-8, the J call TRBJ1-2, with a tentative D call TRBD1 (5 bases). The CDR3 has 16 residues. Germline V lookup: CDR1 MNHGY, CDR2 SAAAGT. V lost 6 bases and J lost 3, with 20 bases in between.

The rearrangement joins TRBV30 to TRBJ1-6; TRBD1 might be the D (5 bases). In germline, CDR1 is GTSNPN, CDR2 SVGIG (reference sequence). The CDR3 runs 15 residues. Trimming took off 1 base at V and 6 bases at J, with 13 bases between the two ends. CDR3 loop: CAWSERGAGNSPLHF. Here the CDR3 DNA reads TGTGCCTGGAGTGAAAGGGGCGCGGGTAATTCACCCCTCCACTTT.

This clone was counted between two and nine times. The V gene is TRBV19, the J gene TRBJ2-5, with 9 positions matching TRBD2. The CDR3 has 14 residues. CDR1 and CDR2 (germline): LNHDA, SQIVND (reference sequence). V lost 5 bases and J lost 5; bases outside the gene matches: 6. CDR3 sequence: CASSGGLARETQYF. CDR3 in DNA: TGTGCCAGTAGTGGGGGACTAGCACGGGAGACCCAGTACTTC. Together with reference TRBV19 and TRBJ2-5, the CDR3 gives the full variable domain: DGGITQSPKYLFRKEGQNVTLSCEQNLNHDAMYWYRQDPGQGLRLIYYSQIVNDFQKGDIAEGYSVSREKKESFPLTVTSAQKNPTAFYLCASSGGLARETQYFGPGTRLLVL.